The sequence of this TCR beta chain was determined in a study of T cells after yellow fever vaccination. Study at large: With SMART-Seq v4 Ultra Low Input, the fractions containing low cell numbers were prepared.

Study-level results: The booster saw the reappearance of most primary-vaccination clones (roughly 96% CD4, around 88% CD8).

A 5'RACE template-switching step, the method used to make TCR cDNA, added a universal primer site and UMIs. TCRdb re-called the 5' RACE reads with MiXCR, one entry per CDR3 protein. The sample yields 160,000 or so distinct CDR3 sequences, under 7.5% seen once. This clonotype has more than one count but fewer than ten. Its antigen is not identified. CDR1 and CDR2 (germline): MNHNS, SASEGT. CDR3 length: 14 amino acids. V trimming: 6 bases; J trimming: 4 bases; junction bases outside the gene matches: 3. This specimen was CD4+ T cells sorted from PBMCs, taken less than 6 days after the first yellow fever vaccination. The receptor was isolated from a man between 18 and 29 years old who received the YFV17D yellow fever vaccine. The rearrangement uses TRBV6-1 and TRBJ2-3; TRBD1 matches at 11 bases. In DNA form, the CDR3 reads TGTGCCAGCAGGGACAGGGGGCGTCCAGATACGCAGTATTTT. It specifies CASRDRGRPDTQYF.